This T cell receptor beta chain is from a study of TIL therapy for anti-PD-1-resistant metastatic lung cancer (dated by TCRdb to about 2021). Background on the whole study: Before any PD-1/PD-L1 blockade was given, tumors were harvested, nivolumab was then administered, and patients who progressed went on to receive lymphodepletion, an infusion of expanded TIL, and IL-2. Among the enrolled patients, the median age was approximately 56 years (range about 38-85), and the median tumor PD-L1 proportion score was around 6%. The cohort was composed predominantly of lung adenocarcinoma, with several EGFR-mutant and two ALK-rearranged tumors included, and half of patients were identified as current or former smokers. A median non-synonymous tumor mutation burden of more than 1.2 mutations per megabase was determined across the cohort by whole-exome sequencing. T cell receptor beta sequencing of tumor and peripheral blood was used to follow clonotypes across the tumor, the expanded TIL product and serial blood samples. The paper's findings and limits, for the study overall: The cohort was highly selected, with more treatment-naive, never-smoker and oncogene-addicted patients than typical, limiting generalizability. Infused TIL clonotypes partially replaced the baseline peripheral repertoire then decayed over months, with no apparent association between persistence and response. The study protocol defined all tumor marker inferences as exploratory.

This clone was counted between two and nine times. Its recognized antigen is unknown. The record has no base qualities; no much larger clone is one base away. Using bias-controlled multiplex PCR with the immunoSEQ v3 hsTCRB kit, the TCR beta CDR3 regions were amplified from genomic DNA. The TCR libraries were sequenced on an Illumina NextSeq 500 to about 1.8 million read pairs for survey level or about 5-6 million read pairs for deep level. The original pipeline was this. V, D and J genes were assigned, non-productive sequences were removed, and clonality was reported by immunoSEQ Analyzer software. Repertoires of infused TIL and blood were compared using productive Simpson clonality and the Morisita overlap index of productive TRB rearrangements. Absolute clonotype counts in blood were estimated as lymphocyte count times CD3+ fraction times the clone's productive frequency. TCRdb provides this immuneACCESS table in a form limited to in-frame rearrangements. Some clones are lacking; in checked studies, under half of them reflect an unresolved V gene, and why the rest are absent is not known. V and J calls and clone size follow that table, whereas D and trimming were derived from the DNA. The sample table lists about 52,000 clones, 65% to 80% of them with a count of one. The ten largest clones add up to about 5% of the sample.

The time point tag for this specimen amounts to: pre-treatment sample, taken before nivolumab and TIL therapy. A phase I trial run at two centers enrolled adults with stage 4 NSCLC between 2017 and early 2020. Samples were obtained from a single-arm, open-label phase I trial in which tumor-infiltrating lymphocyte therapy with nivolumab was evaluated in advanced non-small cell lung cancer. Mononuclear cells from blood collected in EDTA tubes were isolated on a Ficoll gradient and snap-frozen as pellets, and DNA was then extracted using a Qiagen mini-prep kit. This specimen was blood, taken at baseline. This clonotype was sampled from a woman aged 25-85 years with non-small cell lung cancer.

The DNA sequence is as follows: TGTGCCAGCTCACCTGACCCGGTAAACACCATATATTTT. Its protein is CASSPDPVNTIYF. The chain was built from TRBV18 and TRBJ1-3, with the D gene too uncertain to name. Taken from cysteine to phenylalanine, the CDR3 has 13 residues. Only the CDR3 DNA is retained, 39 bases long and in frame from the first base. The germline V gene gives CDR1 as KGHSH and CDR2 as LQKENI. V sheds 3 bases and J sheds 6 bases, leaving 9 bases between their ends.